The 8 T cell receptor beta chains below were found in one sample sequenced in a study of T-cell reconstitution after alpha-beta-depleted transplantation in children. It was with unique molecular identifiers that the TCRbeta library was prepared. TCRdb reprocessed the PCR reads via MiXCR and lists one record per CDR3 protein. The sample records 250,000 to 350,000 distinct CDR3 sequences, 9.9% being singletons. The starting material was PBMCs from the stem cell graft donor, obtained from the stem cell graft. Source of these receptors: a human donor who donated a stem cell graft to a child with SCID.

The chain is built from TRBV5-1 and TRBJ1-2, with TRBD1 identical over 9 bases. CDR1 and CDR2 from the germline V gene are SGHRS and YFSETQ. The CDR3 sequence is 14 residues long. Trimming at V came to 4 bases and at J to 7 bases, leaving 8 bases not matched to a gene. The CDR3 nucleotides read TGCGCCAGCAGCCCGAGACAGGGGGATGGTGGCTACACCTTC. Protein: CASSPRQGDGGYTF.

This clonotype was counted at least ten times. The CDR3 spells CASSRQSQSTEAFF. DNA for the CDR3: TGTGCCAGCAGTCGACAGTCTCAAAGTACTGAAGCTTTCTTT. This rearrangement joins TRBV6-1 to TRBJ1-1; the D gene is possibly TRBD1 (5 bases). Per the germline V gene, CDR1 is MNHNS and CDR2 is SASEGT. The CDR3 has 14 residues. V lost 5 bases to trimming and J lost 5 bases, with 15 bases between them.

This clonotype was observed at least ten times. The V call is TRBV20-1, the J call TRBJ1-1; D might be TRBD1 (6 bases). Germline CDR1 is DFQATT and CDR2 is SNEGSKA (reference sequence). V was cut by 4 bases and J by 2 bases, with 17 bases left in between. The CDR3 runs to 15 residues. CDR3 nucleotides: TGCAGTGCTAAAAAAGTGGACAGTCACAACACTGAAGCTTTCTTT. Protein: CSAKKVDSHNTEAFF.

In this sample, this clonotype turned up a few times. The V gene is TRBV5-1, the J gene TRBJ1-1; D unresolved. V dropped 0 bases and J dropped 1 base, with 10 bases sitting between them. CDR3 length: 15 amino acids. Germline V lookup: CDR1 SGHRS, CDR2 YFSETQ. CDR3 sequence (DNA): TGCGCCAGCAGCTTGGAGGGCAGTTCGAACACTGAAGCTTTCTTT. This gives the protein CASSLEGSSNTEAFF.

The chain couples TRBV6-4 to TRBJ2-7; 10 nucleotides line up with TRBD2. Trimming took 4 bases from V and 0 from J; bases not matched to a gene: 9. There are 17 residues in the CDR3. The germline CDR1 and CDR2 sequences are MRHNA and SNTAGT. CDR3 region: CASSVRTSGLLSYEQYF. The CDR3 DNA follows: TGTGCCAGCAGTGTCCGGACTAGCGGACTCCTCTCCTACGAGCAGTACTTC.

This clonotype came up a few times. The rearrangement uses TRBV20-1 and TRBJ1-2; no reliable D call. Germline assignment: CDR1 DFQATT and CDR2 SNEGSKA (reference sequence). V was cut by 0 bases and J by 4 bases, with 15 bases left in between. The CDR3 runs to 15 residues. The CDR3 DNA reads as TGCAGTGCTAGAGACGGAGGGATTAAGGCCTATGGCTACACCTTC. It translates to CSARDGGIKAYGYTF.

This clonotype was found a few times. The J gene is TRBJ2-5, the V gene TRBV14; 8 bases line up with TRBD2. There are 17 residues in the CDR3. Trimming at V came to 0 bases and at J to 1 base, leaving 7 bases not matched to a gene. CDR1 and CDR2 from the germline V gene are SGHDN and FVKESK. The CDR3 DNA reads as TGTGCCAGCAGCCAAGACGCGGGAGGAGGGCCCCAAGAGACCCAGTACTTC. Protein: CASSQDAGGGPQETQYF.

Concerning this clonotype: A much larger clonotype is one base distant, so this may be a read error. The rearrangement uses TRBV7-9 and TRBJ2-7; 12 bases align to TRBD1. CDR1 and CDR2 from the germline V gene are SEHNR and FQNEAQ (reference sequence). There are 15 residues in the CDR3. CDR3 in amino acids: CACSFPGQGAQEQYF. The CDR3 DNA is TGTGCCTGCAGCTTTCCGGGACAGGGGGCTCAAGAGCAGTACTTC.